The 28 T cell receptor beta chains in this list originate from one sample, sequenced in a study of blood T cell repertoires in COVID-19. Produced via immunoSEQ multiplex PCR; TCRdb's table is partial and in-frame only. The repertoire holds about 72,000 clones, with around 90% as singletons. The sequencing input was peripheral blood. Every receptor here comes from an older woman with active COVID-19.

The chain joins TRBV30 to TRBJ2-7, with 9 bases fitting TRBD1. The junction had 5 bases not matched to a gene; V was cut back by 2 bases and J by 6 bases. This CDR3 comprises 13 residues. From germline, CDR1 is GTSNPN and CDR2 SVGIG (reference sequence). CDR3 protein: CAWSQVQGAEQYF. CDR3 coding DNA: TGTGCCTGGAGTCAGGTACAGGGGGCCGAGCAGTACTTC.

The chain recombines TRBV5-1 with TRBJ2-5, with 10 nucleotides matching TRBD1. The J segment lost 5 bases and the V segment lost 4 bases, leaving 8 bases of the junction unmatched. This CDR3 contains 15 residues. CDR1 and CDR2 (germline): SGHRS, YFSETQ. The CDR3 nucleotides read TGCGCCAGCAGCGCCGGGACAGGGGCCCTTGAGACCCAGTACTTC. As protein: CASSAGTGALETQYF.

The V call is TRBV28, the J call TRBJ2-1; 8 bases match TRBD2. After removal of 3 bases from V and 4 bases from J, the junction contained 5 bases not matched to a gene. CDR3 size: 15 residues. CDR1 is MDHEN and CDR2 is SYDVKM in the germline V gene. The CDR3: CASSFSSGLYNEQFF. CDR3 nucleotides: TGTGCCAGCAGTTTCTCTAGCGGGTTATACAATGAGCAGTTCTTC.

This sequence joins TRBV2 and TRBJ2-3, with TRBD1 matching 11 bases. Per the germline V gene, CDR1 is SNHLY and CDR2 is FYNNEI. V lost 5 bases and J lost 5; bases outside the gene matches: 3. The CDR3 contains 14 residues. CDR3 region: CASSPDRGQDTQYF. The CDR3 nucleotides are TGTGCCAGCAGTCCGGACAGGGGGCAAGATACGCAGTATTTT.

The genes are TRBV3-1 (or the pseudogene TRBV3-2) and TRBJ1-3, with D hard to call. The germline CDR1 and CDR2 sequences are LGHDT and YNNKEL (reference sequence). The CDR3 covers 15 residues. The V end was cut by 2 bases, the J end by 2 bases, with 10 bases between. The DNA for the CDR3 is TGTGCCAGCAGCCAACGGGAGAAGGCTGGAAACACCATATATTTT. Amino acid sequence: CASSQREKAGNTIYF.

The genes are TRBV4-1 and TRBJ2-7; 7 bases align to TRBD1. CDR3 length: 14 residues. The germline gives CDR1 MGHRA, CDR2 YSYEKL. The J segment lost 4 bases and the V segment lost 3 bases, leaving 6 bases of the junction unmatched. The CDR3 DNA reads as TGCGCCAGCAGCCACGAAAACAGGGGATACGAGCAGTACTTC. It encodes CASSHENRGYEQYF.

The chain has TRBV30 and TRBJ2-1, with 8 bases that match TRBD2. The CDR3 contains 15 residues. Unmatched junction bases numbered 6, after V lost 0 bases and J lost 5 bases. Germline V gives CDR1 GTSNPN, CDR2 SVGIG (reference sequence). The CDR3 bases are TGTGCCTGGAGTGTACTAGCGGCGGTCGACAATGAGCAGTTCTTC. It specifies CAWSVLAAVDNEQFF. Complete variable domain (other parts from reference TRBV30 and TRBJ2-1): SQTIHQWPATLVQPVGSPLSLECTVEGTSNPNLYWYRQAAGRGLQLLFYSVGIGQISSEVPQNLSASRPQDRQFILSSKKLLLSDSGFYLCAWSVLAAVDNEQFFGPGTRLTVL.

The rearrangement uses TRBV3-1 (or the pseudogene TRBV3-2) and TRBJ2-1; no clear D. V shed 0 bases and J shed 15 bases, with 15 bases lying between them. The CDR3 loop spans 13 amino acids. The germline V gene has CDR1 LGHDT and CDR2 YNNKEL (reference sequence). CDR3 sequence reads: CASSQDGLGGWFF. CDR3 DNA sequence: TGTGCCAGCAGCCAAGATGGGCTTGGTGGTTGGTTCTTC.

The genes are TRBV7-9 and TRBJ2-2; perhaps TRBD1 as D (5 bases). V lost 6 bases and J lost 5, with 28 bases in between. The V gene's germline CDR1 is SEHNR and CDR2 FQNEAQ (reference sequence). This CDR3 is 19 amino acids long. In DNA, the CDR3 is TGTGCCAGCAGTTTTTCCCTAGGGGCGCGCGACCCCGAGACCGGGGAGCTGTTTTTT. It codes for CASSFSLGARDPETGELFF.

V gene TRBV5-1 combines with J gene TRBJ2-3; possible D gene TRBD2, 5 bases. The CDR3 totals 15 residues. V was shortened by 4 bases and J by 0 bases, with 12 bases between the two germline ends. Germline V gene data show CDR1 as SGHRS and CDR2 as YFSETQ. The CDR3 DNA reads as TGCGCCAGCAGCACCGGGATCCATAGCACAGATACGCAGTATTTT. Its translation: CASSTGIHSTDTQYF.

The rearrangement uses TRBV29-1 and TRBJ2-7; 10 bases match TRBD2. Germline V gene lookup returns CDR1 SQVTM and CDR2 ANQGSEA. The V segment lost 2 bases and the J segment 7 bases; nucleotides outside the gene matches: 11. This CDR3 spans 15 amino acids. The CDR3: CSVEYVASGSREQYF. CDR3 in DNA: TGCAGCGTTGAATATGTGGCTAGCGGGAGTCGAGAGCAGTACTTC.

The V call is TRBV15, the J call TRBJ1-5, with TRBD1 as a possible D gene (5 bases). CDR1 LNHNV and CDR2 YYDKDF come from the germline V gene (reference sequence). Between the trimmed V and J ends, which lost 0 bases and 2 bases, there was a span of 8 bases. The CDR3 is 15 amino acids. This CDR3 is CATSRDRVGNQPQHF. The CDR3 bases are TGTGCCACCAGCAGAGACAGGGTTGGCAATCAGCCCCAGCATTTT. The whole variable domain, remainder taken from reference TRBV15 and TRBJ1-5, is DAMVIQNPRYQVTQFGKPVTLSCSQTLNHNVMYWYQQKSSQAPKLLFHYYDKDFNNEADTPDNFQSRRPNTSFCFLDIRSPGLGDTAMYLCATSRDRVGNQPQHFGDGTRLSIL.

The rearrangement uses TRBV7-9 and TRBJ1-1; TRBD1 matches at 7 bases. The germline V gene encodes CDR1 SEHNR and CDR2 FQNEAQ (reference sequence). The CDR3 loop spans 16 amino acids. The ends lost 5 bases at V and 1 base at J; junction bases unmatched: 10. CDR3 DNA: TGTGCCAGCAGCCCCGCGGGACAGCGAGCGAACACTGAAGCTTTCTTT. Amino acid sequence: CASSPAGQRANTEAFF.

In DNA form, the CDR3 reads TGTGCCAGCCGGCTCCGCGGGAGTGGGGTCACAGATACGCAGTATTTT. Protein product: CASRLRGSGVTDTQYF. The J gene is TRBJ2-3, the V gene TRBV13; 7 nucleotides match TRBD2. V lost 8 bases, J lost 2 bases, and 13 bases stayed unmatched. This CDR3 has 16 residues. CDR1 is PRHDT, CDR2 FYEKMQ, per germline (reference sequence).

The chain carries TRBV19 and TRBJ2-1, with TRBD2 matching over 11 bases. Germline V gives CDR1 LNHDA, CDR2 SQIVND (reference sequence). The J segment lost 5 bases and the V segment lost 6 bases, leaving 3 bases of the junction unmatched. The CDR3 has 14 amino acids. CDR3 bases: TGTGCCAGTAGGAGACTAGCGGGAAACAATGAGCAGTTCTTC. This codes for CASRRLAGNNEQFF. Complete variable domain (other parts from reference TRBV19 and TRBJ2-1): DGGITQSPKYLFRKEGQNVTLSCEQNLNHDAMYWYRQDPGQGLRLIYYSQIVNDFQKGDIAEGYSVSREKKESFPLTVTSAQKNPTAFYLCASRRLAGNNEQFFGPGTRLTVL.

The chain has TRBV18 and TRBJ2-7, with D perhaps TRBD2 (5 bases). The germline gives CDR1 KGHSH, CDR2 LQKENI. The CDR3 is 14 amino acids. Between the trimmed V and J ends, which lost 3 bases and 6 bases, there was a span of 15 bases. The chain's CDR3 is CASSPRGRVSEQYF. CDR3 DNA: TGTGCCAGCTCACCGCGAGGGAGAGTTTCCGAGCAGTACTTC.

The V and J genes are TRBV14 and TRBJ2-1, with D maybe TRBD1 (5 bases). Trimming pared 2 bases from V and 1 base from J, leaving 12 bases between. This CDR3 spans 16 amino acids. Germline CDR1 SGHDN, CDR2 FVKESK. CDR3 DNA sequence: TGTGCCAGCAGCCAACTTGGACAAGCGTCCTACAATGAGCAGTTCTTC. Protein sequence: CASSQLGQASYNEQFF.

The genes are TRBV4-1 and TRBJ1-3; D is possibly TRBD1 (5 bases). Trimming took off 4 bases at V and 1 base at J, with 8 bases between the two ends. This CDR3 contains 14 residues. CDR1 and CDR2 from the germline V gene are MGHRA and YSYEKL. CDR3 in DNA: TGCGCCAGCAGCCTTGGGGGGTCTGGAAACACCATATATTTT. Protein product: CASSLGGSGNTIYF.

The chain employs TRBV28 and TRBJ1-1; D is perhaps TRBD1 (6 bases). Trimming took off 3 bases at V and 4 bases at J, with 21 bases between the two ends. There are 17 residues in the CDR3. CDR1 and CDR2 (germline): MDHEN, SYDVKM. The CDR3 DNA is TGTGCCAGCAGTTTGGTTGGTTTGGGAGGGGGGGGCACTGAAGCTTTCTTT. Protein: CASSLVGLGGGGTEAFF.

The CDR3 sequence is CASWDRGIGSNQPQHF. Written as DNA, the CDR3 is TGTGCCAGTTGGGACAGGGGTATCGGGAGCAATCAGCCCCAGCATTTT. The chain couples TRBV19 to TRBJ1-5, with 10 bases that match TRBD1. Germline CDR1 reads LNHDA; CDR2 reads SQIVND (reference sequence). J was trimmed by 1 base and V by 8 bases; bases with no gene match: 8. This CDR3 has 16 amino acids.

The chain combines TRBV28 with TRBJ1-3, with D tentatively TRBD1 (5 bases). The CDR3 extends over 17 amino acids. In germline, CDR1 is MDHEN, CDR2 SYDVKM. The V end lost 10 bases, the J end lost 4 bases, and 26 bases lay between the germline ends. The CDR3 DNA reads TGTGCCACCTCCGGGACCCCCGGGGGAGGTCGGGGAAACACCATATATTTT. It translates to CATSGTPGGGRGNTIYF.

The genes are TRBV10-2 and TRBJ2-7; 8 nucleotides line up with TRBD2. The CDR3 loop spans 15 amino acids. In germline, CDR1 is WSHSY, CDR2 SAAADI. V dropped 7 bases and J dropped 1; count of bases not matched to a gene: 9. CDR3 loop: CASTDAGGLSYEQYF. CDR3 sequence (DNA): TGCGCCAGCACGGATGCGGGAGGTCTATCCTACGAGCAGTACTTC.

This clone was seen only once. This sequence joins TRBV27 and TRBJ1-5, with D unclear. The CDR3 covers 14 residues. V lost 2 bases to trimming and J lost 4 bases, with 9 bases between them. Germline CDR1 reads MNHEY; CDR2 reads SMNVEV (reference sequence). CDR3 amino acids: CASSLGRGNQPQHF. In DNA form, the CDR3 reads TGTGCCAGCAGTTTAGGGCGGGGTAATCAGCCCCAGCATTTT.

The J gene is TRBJ2-1, the V gene TRBV6-2 or TRBV6-3; the match to TRBD2 covers 14 bases. Germline-derived CDR1 and CDR2 are MNHEY and SVGEGT. The CDR3 totals 19 residues. Unmatched junction bases numbered 8, after V lost 2 bases and J lost 2 bases. As DNA, the CDR3 is TGTGCCAGCAGTTACGTCTCAGGGACTAGCGGGAGCCCCTACAATGAGCAGTTCTTC. This sequence encodes CASSYVSGTSGSPYNEQFF.

The CDR3: CASSFDRGGYNEQFF. The CDR3 nucleotides are TGTGCCAGCAGCTTCGACAGGGGAGGTTACAATGAGCAGTTCTTC. The V gene is TRBV11-2, the J gene TRBJ2-1, with 8 positions matching TRBD1. Germline CDR1 and CDR2: SGHAT and FQNNGV. J lost 4 bases, V lost 3 bases, and 5 bases had no gene match. CDR3 length equals 15 residues.

The V and J genes are TRBV23-1 and TRBJ1-1, with 10 bases identical to TRBD1. TRBV23-1 is reported as an ORF; its role is uncertain. The CDR3 loop spans 20 amino acids. J gave up 5 bases and V 2 bases, and 20 bases lay outside the gene matches. The CDR3 is CASSQQSPWYLTGGGTEAFF. The CDR3 DNA follows: TGCGCCAGCAGTCAACAAAGCCCTTGGTACCTGACAGGGGGCGGGACTGAAGCTTTCTTT.

The rearrangement links TRBV11-2 to TRBJ1-1; D not resolved. Trimming pared 1 base from V and 0 bases from J, leaving 6 bases between. The CDR3 spans 14 residues. Germline V lookup: CDR1 SGHAT, CDR2 FQNNGV. The DNA of the CDR3 is TGTGCCAGCAGCTTAGGGCGGGTGAACACTGAAGCTTTCTTT. Translation gives CASSLGRVNTEAFF.

V gene TRBV27 combines with J gene TRBJ2-7, with a weak D call TRBD1 (6 bases). Trimming pared 6 bases from V and 7 bases from J, leaving 16 bases between. This CDR3 has 13 amino acids. Germline values: CDR1 MNHEY, CDR2 SMNVEV (reference sequence). The CDR3 coding sequence is TGTGCCAGCAGACAGATCAACAGGGAAGAGCAGTACTTC. This sequence encodes CASRQINREEQYF.